The present T cell receptor beta chain was sequenced within a study of shared clonotypes between healthy human individuals. Across the whole study: Per donor, three plates held CD4 naive cells, three held CD4 memory, two held CD8 naive and one held CD8 memory. Study-wide findings and caveats: What limited the represented genetic and exposure-history diversity was the small number of donors.

CD8 cells regarded as naive lacked CD45RO, were positively chosen for CCR7, and omitted terminally differentiated effector memory CD45RA+ cells. The study drew all its donors from Caucasian adults living in Nashville, Tennessee. Between the trimmed V and J ends, which lost 2 bases and 0 bases, there was a span of 13 bases. The CDR3 consists of 16 residues. Germline-derived CDR1 and CDR2 are SGHKS and YYEKEE (reference sequence). Details on this clone: Its target is not known.

TCRdb keeps only in-frame clones here, not all; method: immunoSEQ multiplex PCR. The sample comprises about 820,000 clones, 85% to 95% of which are singletons, and 24% rests with the top ten. This TCR was recovered from a man under 40 in good health. Input material: naive CD8+ T cells sorted from blood. V usage is TRBV5-5 and J usage is TRBJ2-3, with D perhaps TRBD2 (6 bases). This CDR3 reads CASSFKPGLSTDTQYF. The CDR3 bases are TGTGCCAGCAGCTTTAAGCCGGGACTCAGCACAGATACGCAGTATTTT.